The 6 T cell receptor beta chains below were found in one sample sequenced in a study of shared clonotypes between healthy human individuals. TCRdb keeps only in-frame clones here, not all; method: immunoSEQ multiplex PCR. The sample consists of fewer than 800,000 clones, around 90% of them appearing once. The naive CD8 population came from CD45RO-negative cells selected for CCR7, without terminally differentiated effector memory CD45RA+ cells. The material sequenced was naive CD8+ T cells sorted from blood. These receptors originate from a man aged 25-45 years in good health.

V is TRBV29-1 and J is TRBJ2-1; no reliable D call. Germline CDR1 and CDR2: SQVTM and ANQGSEA. The CDR3 is made up of 14 amino acids. V was shortened by 3 bases and J by 12 bases, with 21 bases between the two germline ends. CDR3 protein: CSVDLGKGTMTQFF. In DNA form, the CDR3 reads TGCAGCGTTGACCTGGGTAAGGGTACAATGACGCAGTTCTTC.

This rearrangement joins TRBV4-1 to TRBJ1-3; no firm D call. V was trimmed by 0 bases and J by 4 bases, leaving 19 bases between them. Germline V gives CDR1 MGHRA, CDR2 YSYEKL. This CDR3 spans 18 amino acids. For the CDR3, the DNA is TGCGCCAGCAGCCAAGAGGCCGGGCGAGGGTTCTCCGGAAACACCATATATTTT. As protein: CASSQEAGRGFSGNTIYF.

The chain has TRBV19 and TRBJ2-7; TRBD1 is a possible D gene (6 bases). Germline CDR1 and CDR2: LNHDA and SQIVND (reference sequence). V lost 4 bases and J lost 5, with 9 bases in between. The CDR3 length is 12 residues. The CDR3 loop reads CASSTGGNEQYF. The CDR3 nucleotides are TGTGCCAGTAGTACTGGGGGCAACGAGCAGTACTTC.

Only one count was recorded for this clone. J is TRBJ2-1 and V is TRBV27, with 7 bases aligning to TRBD1. The ends lost 10 bases at V and 4 bases at J; junction bases unmatched: 13. This CDR3 has 15 amino acids. The germline gives CDR1 MNHEY, CDR2 SMNVEV (reference sequence). This chain's CDR3 is CATKLTGSKYNEQFF. The CDR3, as DNA: TGTGCCACCAAACTGACAGGGAGCAAGTACAATGAGCAGTTCTTC.

This rearrangement joins TRBV7-9 to TRBJ1-5, with D possibly being TRBD1 (5 bases). Trimming cost V 5 bases and J 4 bases, with 12 bases left between them. The germline V gene encodes CDR1 SEHNR and CDR2 FQNEAQ (reference sequence). The CDR3 runs 14 residues. Here the CDR3 DNA reads TGTGCCAGCAGCCTAGGGGAGGGTAATCAGCCCCAGCATTTT. Protein product: CASSLGEGNQPQHF.

In nucleotides, the CDR3 is TGTGCCAGCAGCCCTCGTAGGCGTATGTCCTCCTACGAGCAGTACTTC. Translating it yields CASSPRRRMSSYEQYF. This chain links TRBV9 with TRBJ2-7, with no clear D. The CDR3 contains 16 residues. Trimming cost V 4 bases and J 0 bases, with 17 bases left between them. Looked up from germline, CDR1 is SGDLS and CDR2 is YYNGEE.